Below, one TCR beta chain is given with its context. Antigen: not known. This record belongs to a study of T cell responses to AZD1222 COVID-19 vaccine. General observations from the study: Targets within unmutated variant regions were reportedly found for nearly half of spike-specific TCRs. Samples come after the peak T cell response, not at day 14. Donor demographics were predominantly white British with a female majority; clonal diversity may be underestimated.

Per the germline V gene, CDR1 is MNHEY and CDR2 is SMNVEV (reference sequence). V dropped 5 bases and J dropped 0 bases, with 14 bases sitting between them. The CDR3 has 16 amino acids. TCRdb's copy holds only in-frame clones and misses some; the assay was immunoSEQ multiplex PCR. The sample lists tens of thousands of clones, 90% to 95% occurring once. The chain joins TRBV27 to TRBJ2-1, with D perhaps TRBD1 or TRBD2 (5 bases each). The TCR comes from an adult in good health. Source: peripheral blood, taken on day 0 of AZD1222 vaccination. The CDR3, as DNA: TGTGCCAGCAGTCCGAATCCGGGACCCTCCTACAATGAGCAGTTCTTC. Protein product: CASSPNPGPSYNEQFF.